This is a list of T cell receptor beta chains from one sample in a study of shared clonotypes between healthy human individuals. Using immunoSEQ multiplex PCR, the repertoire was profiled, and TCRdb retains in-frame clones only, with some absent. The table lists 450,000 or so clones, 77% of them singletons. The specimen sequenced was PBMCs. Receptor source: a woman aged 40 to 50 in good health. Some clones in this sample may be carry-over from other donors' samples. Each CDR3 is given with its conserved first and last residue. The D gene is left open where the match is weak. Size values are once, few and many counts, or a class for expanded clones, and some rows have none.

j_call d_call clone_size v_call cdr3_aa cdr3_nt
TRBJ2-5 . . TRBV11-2 CASSLQNRAGQETQYF TGTGCCAGCAGCTTACAGAATCGGGCTGGGCAAGAGACCCAGTACTTC
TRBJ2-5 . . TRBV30 CAWSVGAGLQETQYF TGTGCCTGGAGTGTCGGTGCAGGGCTGCAAGAGACCCAGTACTTC
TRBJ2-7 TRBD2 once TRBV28 CASSPPGLGSYEQYF TGTGCCAGCAGCCCGCCGGGACTAGGATCCTACGAGCAGTACTTC
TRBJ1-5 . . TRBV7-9 CASSLGSAAQHF TGTGCCAGCAGCCTCGGGTCCGCCGCCCAGCATTTT
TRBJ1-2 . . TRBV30 CAWSNVRGYGYTF TGTGCCTGGAGTAACGTTCGGGGTTATGGCTACACCTTC
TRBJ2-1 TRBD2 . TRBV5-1 CASSFGLAGAPGNEQFF TGCGCCAGCAGCTTCGGACTAGCGGGAGCCCCAGGAAATGAGCAGTTCTTC
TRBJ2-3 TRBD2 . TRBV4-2 CASSQDPSGTETQYF TGTGCCAGCAGCCAAGATCCTAGCGGAACGGAGACGCAGTATTTT
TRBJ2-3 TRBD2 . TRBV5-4 CASSASLAGVTQYF TGTGCCAGCAGCGCCTCCCTAGCGGGAGTTACGCAGTATTTT
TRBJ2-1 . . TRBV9 CASSVDWSSYNEQFF TGTGCCAGCAGTGTCGACTGGAGCTCCTACAATGAGCAGTTCTTC
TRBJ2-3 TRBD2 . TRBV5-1 CASSLASSGSGDTQYF TGCGCCAGCAGCTTGGCCTCTAGCGGGAGTGGTGATACGCAGTATTTT
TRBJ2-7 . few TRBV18 CASSSAQGSYEQYF TGTGCCAGCTCTTCCGCCCAAGGCAGCTACGAGCAGTACTTC
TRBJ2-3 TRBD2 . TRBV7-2 CASSQAGGSTDTQYF TGTGCCAGCAGCCAAGCGGGAGGTAGCACAGATACGCAGTATTTT
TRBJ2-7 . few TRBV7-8 CASSSIEPGHWGYEQYF TGTGCCAGCAGCTCGATCGAACCGGGACACTGGGGATACGAGCAGTACTTC
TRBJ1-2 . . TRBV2 CASSELTDNYGYTF TGTGCCAGCAGTGAGCTCACAGATAACTATGGCTACACCTTC
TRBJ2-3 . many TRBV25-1 CASSELRRGVTDTQYF TGTGCCAGCAGTGAACTACGCAGGGGTGTTACAGATACGCAGTATTTT
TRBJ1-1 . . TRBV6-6 CASSGGGIIEAFF TGTGCCAGCAGCGGGGGGGGAATCATTGAAGCTTTCTTT
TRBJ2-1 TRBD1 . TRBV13 CASSSWTGRRYNEQFF TGTGCCAGCAGCTCATGGACAGGGAGGCGATACAATGAGCAGTTCTTC
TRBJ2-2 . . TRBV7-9 CASSFAWTGELFF TGTGCCAGCAGCTTTGCGTGGACCGGGGAGCTGTTTTTT
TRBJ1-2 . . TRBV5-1 CASSLAGATGGYTF TGCGCCAGCAGCTTGGCCGGGGCAACCGGAGGCTACACCTTC
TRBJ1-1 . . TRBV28 CASSFVSWVWGRDTEAFF TGTGCCAGCAGTTTTGTGAGCTGGGTATGGGGTAGAGACACTGAAGCTTTCTTT
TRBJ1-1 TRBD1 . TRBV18 CASSPQGARTEAFF TGTGCCAGCTCACCACAGGGGGCGCGGACTGAAGCTTTCTTT
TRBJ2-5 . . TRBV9 CASSGKTSSGTQYF TGTGCCAGCAGCGGAAAAACTAGCTCGGGGACCCAGTACTTC
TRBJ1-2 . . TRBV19 CASSYPGAEAGYTF TGTGCCAGTAGCTATCCCGGGGCGGAGGCTGGCTACACCTTC
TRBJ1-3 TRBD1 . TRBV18 CASSADRADTIYF TGTGCCAGCTCAGCGGACAGGGCAGACACCATATATTTT
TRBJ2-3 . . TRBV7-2 CASSLASRTDTQYF TGTGCCAGCAGCTTAGCTAGTCGCACAGATACGCAGTATTTT
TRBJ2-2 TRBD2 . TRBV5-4 CASSPALGGRGTGELFF TGTGCCAGCAGCCCCGCCTTGGGCGGGAGGGGAACCGGGGAGCTGTTTTTT
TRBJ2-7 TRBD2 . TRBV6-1 CASSRTSGFSYEQYF TGTGCCAGCAGTCGGACTAGCGGGTTTTCCTACGAGCAGTACTTC
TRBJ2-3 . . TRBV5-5 CASSLDTGGDTQYF TGTGCCAGCAGCTTGGATACGGGGGGCGATACGCAGTATTTT
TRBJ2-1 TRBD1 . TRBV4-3 CASSQVWGTGRNNEQFF TGCGCCAGCAGCCAAGTCTGGGGGACAGGAAGGAACAATGAGCAGTTCTTC
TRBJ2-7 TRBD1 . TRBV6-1 CASSERLPGQGYEQYF TGTGCCAGCAGTGAACGACTCCCGGGACAGGGGTACGAGCAGTACTTC
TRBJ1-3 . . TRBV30 CACPNRTTATQLRNTIYF TGTGCCTGCCCCAACCGAACGACAGCCACTCAACTCCGAAACACCATATATTTT
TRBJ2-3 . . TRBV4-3 CASSQNSGMTDTQYF TGCGCCAGCAGCCAAAATTCTGGGATGACAGATACGCAGTATTTT
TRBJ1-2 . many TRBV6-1 CASSIDSIYYGYTF TGTGCCAGCAGTATCGACAGCATCTACTATGGCTACACCTTC
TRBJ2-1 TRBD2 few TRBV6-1 CASSNLAGGFSEQFF TGTGCCAGCAGTAACCTAGCGGGAGGTTTTAGTGAGCAGTTCTTC
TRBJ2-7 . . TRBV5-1 CASSAPGISPSYEQYF TGCGCCAGCAGCGCACCCGGGATCTCACCCTCCTACGAGCAGTACTTC
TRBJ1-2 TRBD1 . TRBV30 CAWRYGTGGYGYTF TGTGCCTGGCGCTACGGGACAGGGGGCTATGGCTACACCTTC
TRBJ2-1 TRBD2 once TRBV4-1 CASSQPGTSGSRGSYNEQFF TGCGCCAGCAGCCAACCCGGGACTAGCGGGAGTCGGGGCTCCTACAATGAGCAGTTCTTC
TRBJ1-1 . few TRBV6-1 CASNHRERAEAFF TGTGCCAGCAACCATCGGGAAAGGGCTGAAGCTTTCTTT
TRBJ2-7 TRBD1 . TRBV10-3 CAISPRDSLYEQYF TGTGCCATCAGCCCTAGGGACAGTCTCTACGAGCAGTACTTC
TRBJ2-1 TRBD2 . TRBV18 CASSPPAGGTGSNEQFF TGTGCCAGCTCACCACCGGCGGGAGGAACGGGGAGTAATGAGCAGTTCTTC
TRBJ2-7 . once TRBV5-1 CASSWTRGRAAYEQYF TGCGCCAGCAGCTGGACCCGAGGTCGGGCGGCCTACGAGCAGTACTTC
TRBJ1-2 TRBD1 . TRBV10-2 CASSSGTGGRYGYTF TGCGCCAGCAGCAGCGGGACAGGGGGTCGCTATGGCTACACCTTC
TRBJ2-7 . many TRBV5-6 CATNQGGIYEQYF TGTGCCACCAACCAGGGGGGAATCTACGAGCAGTACTTC
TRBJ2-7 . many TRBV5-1 CASSLPREKQYF TGCGCCAGCAGCCTCCCCCGGGAGAAGCAGTACTTC
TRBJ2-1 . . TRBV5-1 CASSWGLSSYNEQFF TGCGCCAGCAGCTGGGGGCTATCCTCCTACAATGAGCAGTTCTTC
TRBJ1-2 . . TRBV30 CAWSVLGVNYGYTF TGTGCCTGGAGTGTACTTGGAGTAAACTATGGCTACACCTTC
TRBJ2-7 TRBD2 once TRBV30 CAWGRASGISEQYF TGTGCCTGGGGGCGGGCTAGCGGGATTAGCGAGCAGTACTTC
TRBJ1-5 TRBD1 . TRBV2 CASGLQGANQPQHF TGTGCCAGCGGCCTACAGGGGGCCAACCAGCCCCAGCATTTT
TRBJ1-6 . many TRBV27 CASSGSGGGRSFLHF TGTGCCAGCAGTGGGTCCGGCGGGGGTCGGTCATTCCTCCACTTT
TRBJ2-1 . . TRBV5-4 CASSLGRGEGSEQFF TGTGCCAGCAGCTTGGGCAGGGGCGAAGGCAGTGAGCAGTTCTTC
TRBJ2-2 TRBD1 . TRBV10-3 CAISESIQGAIGELFF TGTGCCATCAGTGAGTCGATTCAGGGGGCGATCGGGGAGCTGTTTTTT
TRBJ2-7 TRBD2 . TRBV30 CAWATSGSGEQYF TGTGCCTGGGCGACTAGCGGGTCTGGCGAGCAGTACTTC
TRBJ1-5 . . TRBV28 CASSLVAGTGNQPQHF TGTGCCAGCAGTTTAGTCGCCGGGACGGGGAATCAGCCCCAGCATTTT
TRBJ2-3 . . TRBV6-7 CASSYSDDQDTDTQYF TGTGCCAGCAGTTACTCCGACGATCAGGACACAGATACGCAGTATTTT
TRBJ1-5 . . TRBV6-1 CASRDSRYSNQPQHF TGTGCCAGCAGAGACAGTAGATATAGCAATCAGCCCCAGCATTTT